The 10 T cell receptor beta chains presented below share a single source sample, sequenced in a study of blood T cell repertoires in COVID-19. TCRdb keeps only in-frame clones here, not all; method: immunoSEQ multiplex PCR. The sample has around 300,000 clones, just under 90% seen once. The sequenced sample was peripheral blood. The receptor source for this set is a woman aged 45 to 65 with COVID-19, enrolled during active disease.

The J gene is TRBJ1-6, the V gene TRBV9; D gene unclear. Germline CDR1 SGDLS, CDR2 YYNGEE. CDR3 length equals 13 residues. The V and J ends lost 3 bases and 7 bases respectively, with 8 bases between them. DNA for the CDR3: TGTGCCAGCAGCGCCTCAGGCAATTCACCCCTCCACTTT. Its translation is CASSASGNSPLHF.

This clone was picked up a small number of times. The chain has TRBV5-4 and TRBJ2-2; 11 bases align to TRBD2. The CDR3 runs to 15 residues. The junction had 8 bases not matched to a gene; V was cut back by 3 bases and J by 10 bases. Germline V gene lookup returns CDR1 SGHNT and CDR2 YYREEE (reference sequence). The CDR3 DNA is TGTGCCAGCAGCTCACAACTAGCGGGAGTCGAGGAGCTGTTTTTT. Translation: CASSSQLAGVEELFF.

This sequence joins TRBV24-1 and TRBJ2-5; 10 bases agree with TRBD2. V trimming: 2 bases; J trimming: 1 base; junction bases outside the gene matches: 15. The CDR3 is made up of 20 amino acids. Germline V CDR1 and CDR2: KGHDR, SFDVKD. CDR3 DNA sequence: TGTGCCACCAGTGATTCAAGGGGGATTGGGGGACTAGCGTCCCAAGAGACCCAGTACTTC. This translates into CATSDSRGIGGLASQETQYF.

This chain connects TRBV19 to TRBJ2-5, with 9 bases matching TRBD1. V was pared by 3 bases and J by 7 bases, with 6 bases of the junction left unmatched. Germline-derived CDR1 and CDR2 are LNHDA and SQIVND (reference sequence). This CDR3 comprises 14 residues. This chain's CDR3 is CASSIWDRDGTQYF. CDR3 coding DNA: TGTGCCAGTAGTATTTGGGACAGGGACGGGACCCAGTACTTC.

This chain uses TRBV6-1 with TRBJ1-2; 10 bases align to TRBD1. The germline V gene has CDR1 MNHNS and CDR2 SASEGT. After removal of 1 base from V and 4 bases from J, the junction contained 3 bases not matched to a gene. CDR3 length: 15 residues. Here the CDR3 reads CASSEGGQGVYGYTF. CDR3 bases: TGTGCCAGCAGTGAAGGAGGACAGGGGGTCTATGGCTACACCTTC.

The CDR3 DNA reads as TGTGCCAGCAGTTACGCCAGGGGTAGGCTCGATGGCTACACCTTC. Amino acid sequence: CASSYARGRLDGYTF. The chain recombines TRBV6-2 or TRBV6-3 with TRBJ1-2; maybe TRBD1 (6 bases). Germline V gene lookup returns CDR1 MNHEY and CDR2 SVGEGT. V lost 2 bases and J 6 bases, leaving 16 bases between the germline ends. The CDR3 has 15 residues.

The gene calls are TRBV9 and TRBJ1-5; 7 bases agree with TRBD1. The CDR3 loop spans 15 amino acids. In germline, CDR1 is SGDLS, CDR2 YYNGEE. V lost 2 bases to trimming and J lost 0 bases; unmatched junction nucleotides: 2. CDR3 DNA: TGTGCCAGCAGCGTGACAGGGTTTAGCAATCAGCCCCAGCATTTT. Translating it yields CASSVTGFSNQPQHF.

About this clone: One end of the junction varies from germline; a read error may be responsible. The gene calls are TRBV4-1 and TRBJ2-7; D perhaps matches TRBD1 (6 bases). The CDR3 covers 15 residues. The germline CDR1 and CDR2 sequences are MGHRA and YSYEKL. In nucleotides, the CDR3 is TGCGCCAGCAGACAAGAGGACAGTAGCCCCTACGAGCAGTACTTC. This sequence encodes CASRQEDSSPYEQYF.

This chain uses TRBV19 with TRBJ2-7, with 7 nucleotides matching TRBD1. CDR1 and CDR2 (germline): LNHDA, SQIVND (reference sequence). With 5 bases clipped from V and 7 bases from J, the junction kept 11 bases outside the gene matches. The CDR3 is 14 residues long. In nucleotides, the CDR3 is TGTGCCAGTAGTCCGATAGACAGGGTGGGGGAGCAGTACTTC. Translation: CASSPIDRVGEQYF. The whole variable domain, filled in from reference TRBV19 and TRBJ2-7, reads DGGITQSPKYLFRKEGQNVTLSCEQNLNHDAMYWYRQDPGQGLRLIYYSQIVNDFQKGDIAEGYSVSREKKESFPLTVTSAQKNPTAFYLCASSPIDRVGEQYFGPGTRLTVT.

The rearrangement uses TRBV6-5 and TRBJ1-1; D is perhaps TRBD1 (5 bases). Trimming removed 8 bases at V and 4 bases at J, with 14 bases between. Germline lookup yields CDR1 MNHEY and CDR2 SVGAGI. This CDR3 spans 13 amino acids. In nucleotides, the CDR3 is TGTGCCAGCCGCCGGGGGTCGGGCACTGAAGCTTTCTTT. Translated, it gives CASRRGSGTEAFF.